Presented here are 32 T cell receptor beta chains from one specimen sequenced in a study of blood T cell repertoires in COVID-19. Using immunoSEQ multiplex PCR, the repertoire was profiled, and TCRdb retains in-frame clones only, with some absent. The sample records 150,000 to 200,000 clones, approximately 82% being singletons. Sequencing was carried out using PBMCs or T cells enriched from blood (not recorded which). The receptors were sampled from a woman between 50 and 59 years old who had recovered from COVID-19.

The chain has TRBV5-6 and TRBJ2-5; 12 bases agree with TRBD2. Trimming cost V 4 bases and J 7 bases; bases outside gene matches: 8. The germline V gene has CDR1 SGHDT and CDR2 YYEEEE. This CDR3 has 15 amino acids. CDR3 bases: TGTGCCAGCAGCCCGAGACTAGCGGGAGTGGGGACCCAGTACTTC. Its protein is CASSPRLAGVGTQYF.

CDR3 nucleotides: TGTGCCAGCAGCTTGACGTCAGTTACTAGCAATCAGCCCCAGCATTTT. It is translated as CASSLTSVTSNQPQHF. The chain recombines TRBV5-5 with TRBJ1-5; D not resolved. Looked up from germline, CDR1 is SGHKS and CDR2 is YYEKEE (reference sequence). The V gene lost 1 base and the J gene lost 0 bases, with 11 bases spanning the gap. The CDR3 length is 16 residues.

The chain links TRBV28 to TRBJ1-6; TRBD1 matches 9 bases. Germline CDR1 is MDHEN and CDR2 is SYDVKM. The CDR3 sequence is 15 residues long. V lost 7 bases and J lost 8; bases outside the gene matches: 9. For the CDR3, the DNA is TGTGCCAGCACCCCAGGGGGGACAGGGTATTCACCCCTCCACTTT. It codes for CASTPGGTGYSPLHF.

The table lists this clone with a few counts. The rearrangement links TRBV6-1 to TRBJ1-3; D remains ambiguous. This CDR3 spans 18 amino acids. Trimming removed 0 bases from V and 0 bases from J, with 15 bases in between. From germline, CDR1 is MNHNS and CDR2 SASEGT. As DNA, the CDR3 is TGTGCCAGCAGTGAAGCATTCGCGGGATTCAGCTCTGGAAACACCATATATTTT. It yields the protein CASSEAFAGFSSGNTIYF.

V usage is TRBV11-2 and J usage is TRBJ2-2; TRBD2 agrees at 7 bases. CDR1 is SGHAT and CDR2 is FQNNGV in the germline V gene. The length of the CDR3 is 13 residues. V was pared by 8 bases and J by 4 bases, with 4 bases of the junction left unmatched. The CDR3 here is CASGAGVTGELFF. The CDR3 DNA is TGTGCCAGCGGCGCGGGAGTCACCGGGGAGCTGTTTTTT.

This chain joins TRBV15 and TRBJ2-7, with D possibly being TRBD2 (5 bases). The V and J ends lost 0 bases and 1 base respectively, with 13 bases between them. The CDR3 contains 16 residues. CDR1 LNHNV and CDR2 YYDKDF come from the germline V gene (reference sequence). In DNA, the CDR3 is TGTGCCACCAGCAGAGATCTAGCCTCAGGATCCTACGAGCAGTACTTC. Protein: CATSRDLASGSYEQYF.

This clone was found once. The same CDR3 can be traced to other DNA sequences in this sample. The chain uses TRBV28 and TRBJ1-4; no clear D. V lost 3 bases, J lost 0 bases, and 8 bases lay in between. The CDR3 length is 15 residues. Germline V CDR1 and CDR2: MDHEN, SYDVKM. In nucleotides, the CDR3 is TGTGCCAGCAGTTTTGGCGGAGCAACTAATGAAAAACTGTTTTTT. This gives the protein CASSFGGATNEKLFF. The full variable domain, rest sourced from reference TRBV28 and TRBJ1-4, is DVKVTQSSRYLVKRTGEKVFLECVQDMDHENMFWYRQDPGLGLRLIYFSYDVKMKEKGDIPEGYSVSREKKERFSLILESASTNQTSMYLCASSFGGATNEKLFFGSGTQLSVL.

This clone was picked up one time. V usage is TRBV27 and J usage is TRBJ1-1, with D possibly TRBD1 on 6 matching bases. Germline CDR1 is MNHEY and CDR2 is SMNVEV (reference sequence). This CDR3 spans 14 amino acids. Trimming stripped 3 bases from V and 2 bases from J, with 10 bases between. The CDR3: CASSFTGPNTEAFF. Here the CDR3 DNA reads TGTGCCAGCAGTTTCACAGGGCCAAACACTGAAGCTTTCTTT.

The chain joins TRBV4-2 to TRBJ2-1; TRBD1 is a possible D gene (6 bases). Per germline, CDR1 LGHNA and CDR2 YNFKEQ. Trimming shortened V by 3 bases and J by 7 bases, and 10 bases separated the two germline ends. This CDR3 has 13 amino acids. In DNA form, the CDR3 reads TGTGCCAGCAGCCAGCGCAGGGGAAATGAGCAGTTCTTC. The encoded protein is CASSQRRGNEQFF.

The chain uses TRBV6-5 and TRBJ1-1; TRBD1 is a possible D gene (5 bases). V shed 5 bases and J shed 3 bases, with 16 bases lying between them. The CDR3 is made up of 15 amino acids. CDR1 MNHEY and CDR2 SVGAGI come from the germline V gene. The CDR3 loop reads CASSTRAREDTEAFF. CDR3 in DNA: TGTGCCAGCAGTACCCGGGCCAGGGAGGACACTGAAGCTTTCTTT.

The chain is built from TRBV18 and TRBJ1-4; D perhaps matches TRBD1 (5 bases). The germline V gene has CDR1 KGHSH and CDR2 LQKENI. Trimming shortened V by 3 bases and J by 3 bases, and 8 bases separated the two germline ends. CDR3 size: 14 residues. This CDR3 is CASSPRQPNEKLFF. DNA for the CDR3: TGTGCCAGCTCACCGCGACAGCCTAATGAAAAACTGTTTTTT.

The genes are TRBV3-1 (or the pseudogene TRBV3-2) and TRBJ2-7; 13 positions agree with TRBD2. This CDR3 has 15 residues. CDR1 and CDR2 (germline): LGHDT, YNNKEL (reference sequence). Unmatched junction bases numbered 1, after V lost 1 base and J lost 4 bases. The CDR3 spells CASSQGLAGGYEQYF. The CDR3 DNA reads TGTGCCAGCAGCCAAGGACTAGCGGGAGGATACGAGCAGTACTTC.

The V and J genes are TRBV28 and TRBJ2-3; 10 positions match TRBD2. Trimming removed 3 bases from V and 9 bases from J; junction bases left unmatched: 15. Germline CDR1 is MDHEN and CDR2 is SYDVKM. The CDR3 runs to 17 residues. The DNA for the CDR3 is TGTGCCAGCAGTTTGCTAGGACTAGCGGAGTCGAGGGGCACGCAGTATTTT. This sequence encodes CASSLLGLAESRGTQYF.

The V gene is TRBV27, the J gene TRBJ1-6; 7 nucleotides align to TRBD1. The CDR3 sequence is 21 residues long. Germline assignment: CDR1 MNHEY and CDR2 SMNVEV (reference sequence). V was pared by 6 bases and J by 4 bases, with 24 bases of the junction left unmatched. CDR3 nucleotides: TGTGCCAGCAGGATGCTAGGGCGACCAGGTTTGGAGGGGGCGTATAATTCACCCCTCCACTTT. This gives the protein CASRMLGRPGLEGAYNSPLHF.

The chain has TRBV4-1 and TRBJ2-7, with 8 bases lining up with TRBD1. The junction had 5 bases not matched to a gene; V was cut back by 4 bases and J by 3 bases. The CDR3 is 14 residues long. CDR1 is MGHRA and CDR2 is YSYEKL in the germline V gene. This chain's CDR3 is CASSRTGQVYEQYF. As DNA, the CDR3 is TGCGCCAGCAGCCGAACGGGACAGGTCTACGAGCAGTACTTC.

The chain is built from TRBV30 and TRBJ1-4; no definite D call. Germline-derived CDR1 and CDR2 are GTSNPN and SVGIG (reference sequence). The CDR3 is made up of 13 amino acids. Trimming took 4 bases from V and 13 from J, leaving 19 bases between them. The CDR3 coding sequence is TGTGCCTGGAATAGCGCCCGTAGGGAAGGACTGTTTTTT. Its translation: CAWNSARREGLFF.

The rearrangement links TRBV28 to TRBJ2-1, with TRBD2 identical over 11 bases. This CDR3 is 15 amino acids long. Unmatched junction bases numbered 6, after V lost 4 bases and J lost 7 bases. Per the germline V gene, CDR1 is MDHEN and CDR2 is SYDVKM. The CDR3 bases are TGTGCCAGCAGTTCAGGGGCTAGCGGGAGGAATGAGCAGTTCTTC. Its translation: CASSSGASGRNEQFF.

This chain links TRBV5-1 with TRBJ2-3, with a weak D call TRBD2 (7 bases). Germline CDR1 reads SGHRS; CDR2 reads YFSETQ. The CDR3 runs 16 residues. V dropped 3 bases and J dropped 3 bases, with 17 bases sitting between them. CDR3 coding DNA: TGCGCCAGCAGCTCCGGGGGGCGGTCGGATACAGATACGCAGTATTTT. Residues: CASSSGGRSDTDTQYF.

The CDR3 protein is CASSFSGSGTQYF. The CDR3 DNA is TGCGCCAGCAGCTTTTCTGGGTCAGGTACGCAGTATTTT. The chain joins TRBV5-1 to TRBJ2-3; D gene uncertain. Per germline, CDR1 SGHRS and CDR2 YFSETQ. V gave up 2 bases and J gave up 8 bases, with 12 bases separating them. CDR3 size: 13 residues.

CDR3 protein: CASRPDRANTEAFF. The DNA for the CDR3 is TGTGCCAGCAGACCCGACAGGGCGAACACTGAAGCTTTCTTT. The chain has TRBV5-4 and TRBJ1-1; the match to TRBD1 covers 7 bases. The V and J ends lost 5 bases and 1 base, in that order; junction bases with no gene match: 5. CDR3 length: 14 residues. Germline CDR1 SGHNT, CDR2 YYREEE (reference sequence).

V gene TRBV19 combines with J gene TRBJ2-2, with TRBD1 matching 9 bases. Germline CDR1 reads LNHDA; CDR2 reads SQIVND (reference sequence). CDR3 length: 15 residues. The trim removed 6 bases at V and 6 bases at J, leaving 8 bases unmatched. CDR3 amino acids: CASSLDRGAAGELFF. CDR3 DNA: TGTGCCAGTAGCCTGGACAGGGGAGCAGCCGGGGAGCTGTTTTTT.

This clone was observed a few times. This chain links TRBV7-8 with TRBJ2-1; a possible D gene is TRBD2 (6 bases). The V gene's germline CDR1 is SGHVS and CDR2 FQNEAQ. V lost 1 base to trimming and J lost 12 bases, with 16 bases between them. CDR3 length: 14 residues. The CDR3, as DNA: TGTGCCAGCAGCTTAGATGCGTCTTGGGGAGGGCAGTTCTTC. Translating it yields CASSLDASWGGQFF.

Turning to this clone: At one of its ends the junction is not consistent with the germline gene, which may arise from a read error. This chain uses TRBV2 with TRBJ2-2; D uncertain. CDR3 size: 13 residues. Germline assignment: CDR1 SNHLY and CDR2 FYNNEI. The DNA of the CDR3 is TGTGCCAGCAGGGAAGACATATCCGGGGAGCTGTTTTTT. Its protein is CASREDISGELFF. Looking up the rest from reference TRBV2 and TRBJ2-2 gives the full variable domain: EPEVTQTPSHQVTQMGQEVILRCVPISNHLYFYWYRQILGQKVEFLVSFYNNEISEKSEIFDDQFSVERPDGSNFTLKIRSTKLEDSAMYFCASREDISGELFFGEGSRLTVL.

The rearrangement uses TRBV28 and TRBJ2-7; 7 nucleotides line up with TRBD1. The V gene's germline CDR1 is MDHEN and CDR2 SYDVKM. The CDR3 is 13 residues long. V was pared by 6 bases and J by 3 bases, with 5 bases of the junction left unmatched. Written as DNA, the CDR3 is TGTGCCAGCAGGACAGGGACATTCTACGAGCAGTACTTC. Amino acid sequence: CASRTGTFYEQYF. Based on the CDR3 plus reference TRBV28 and TRBJ2-7, the full variable domain is DVKVTQSSRYLVKRTGEKVFLECVQDMDHENMFWYRQDPGLGLRLIYFSYDVKMKEKGDIPEGYSVSREKKERFSLILESASTNQTSMYLCASRTGTFYEQYFGPGTRLTVT.

The chain has TRBV19 and TRBJ2-7; 7 nucleotides align to TRBD1. Germline CDR1 is LNHDA and CDR2 is SQIVND (reference sequence). The junction had 10 bases not matched to a gene; V was cut back by 4 bases and J by 4 bases. There are 15 residues in the CDR3. The CDR3 sequence is CASSTQGQLTYEQYF. DNA for the CDR3: TGTGCCAGTAGTACACAGGGACAGTTAACATACGAGCAGTACTTC.

The rearrangement links TRBV4-1 to TRBJ2-1; TRBD2 matches at 9 bases. Germline loops: CDR1 MGHRA, CDR2 YSYEKL. CDR3 length equals 15 residues. V lost 1 base and J lost 9; bases outside the gene matches: 7. The DNA for the CDR3 is TGCGCCAGCAGCCAAGGCGGGAGGGCCGATGTTGAGCAGTTCTTC. The encoded protein is CASSQGGRADVEQFF.

This clone was picked up one time. The gene calls are TRBV9 and TRBJ2-1, with 7 positions matching TRBD1. With 6 bases clipped from V and 2 bases from J, the junction kept 5 bases outside the gene matches. CDR1 is SGDLS and CDR2 is YYNGEE in the germline V gene. The CDR3 has 14 amino acids. The CDR3: CASTRQGTYNEQFF. As DNA, the CDR3 is TGTGCCAGCACCAGACAGGGTACCTACAATGAGCAGTTCTTC.

The chain combines TRBV7-9 with TRBJ2-5; 7 positions match TRBD1. The CDR3 sequence is 15 residues long. The ends lost 6 bases at V and 2 bases at J; junction bases unmatched: 9. Germline loops: CDR1 SEHNR, CDR2 FQNEAQ (reference sequence). CDR3 in amino acids: CASSSTPRGQETQYF. Here the CDR3 DNA reads TGTGCCAGCAGTTCGACCCCCAGGGGGCAAGAGACCCAGTACTTC. Variable domain in full (rest from reference TRBV7-9 and TRBJ2-5): DTGVSQNPRHKITKRGQNVTFRCDPISEHNRLYWYRQTLGQGPEFLTYFQNEAQLEKSRLLSDRFSAERPKGSFSTLEIQRTEQGDSAMYLCASSSTPRGQETQYFGPGTRLLVL.

The V gene is TRBV9, the J gene TRBJ1-2; 9 positions agree with TRBD1. The CDR3 has 15 residues. V was pared by 3 bases and J by 4 bases, with 7 bases of the junction left unmatched. In germline, CDR1 is SGDLS, CDR2 YYNGEE. The CDR3: CASSAGTGWGYGYTF. The DNA of the CDR3 is TGTGCCAGCAGCGCCGGGACAGGGTGGGGCTATGGCTACACCTTC.

V is TRBV11-2 and J is TRBJ2-5; tentatively, D is TRBD2 (5 bases). With 4 bases removed from V and 0 bases from J, the gap between germline ends came to 6 bases. The CDR3 has 13 amino acids. Germline V gives CDR1 SGHAT, CDR2 FQNNGV. As DNA, the CDR3 is TGTGCCAGCAGCTCCGGGGACCAAGAGACCCAGTACTTC. It translates to CASSSGDQETQYF.

J is TRBJ2-5 and V is TRBV7-9; 8 positions match TRBD2. The V gene end was trimmed by 2 bases and the J gene end by 2 bases; junction bases not matched to a gene: 16. CDR3 size: 19 residues. Germline values: CDR1 SEHNR, CDR2 FQNEAQ (reference sequence). CDR3 DNA: TGTGCCAGCAGCTTATGGGGCGGGAGGCCGCAATTGACACAAGAGACCCAGTACTTC. Translated: CASSLWGGRPQLTQETQYF.

V is TRBV3-1 (or the pseudogene TRBV3-2) and J is TRBJ1-2; 10 bases are a match to TRBD1. The CDR3 is 17 amino acids. Germline CDR1 is LGHDT and CDR2 is YNNKEL (reference sequence). The trim removed 4 bases at V and 0 bases at J, leaving 8 bases unmatched. The CDR3 nucleotides read TGTGCCAGCAGCCTTAGGGGACAGGGGCCTTCTAACTATGGCTACACCTTC. This translates into CASSLRGQGPSNYGYTF.